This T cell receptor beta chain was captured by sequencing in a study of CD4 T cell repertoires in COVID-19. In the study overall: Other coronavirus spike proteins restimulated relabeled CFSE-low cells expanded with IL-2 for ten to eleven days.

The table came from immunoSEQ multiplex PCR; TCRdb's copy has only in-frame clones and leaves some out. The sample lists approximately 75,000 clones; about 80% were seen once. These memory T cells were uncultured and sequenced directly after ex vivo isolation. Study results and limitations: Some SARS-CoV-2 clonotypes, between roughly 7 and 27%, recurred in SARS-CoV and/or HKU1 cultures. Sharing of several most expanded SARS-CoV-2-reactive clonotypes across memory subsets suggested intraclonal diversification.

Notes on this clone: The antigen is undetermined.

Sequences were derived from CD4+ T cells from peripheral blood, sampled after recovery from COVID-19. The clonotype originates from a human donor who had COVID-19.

CDR3 sequence: CASKTRETQYF. The CDR3 DNA sequence: TGTGCGAGTAAAACACGGGAAACCCAGTACTTC. V is TRBV28 and J is TRBJ2-5; the D gene is possibly TRBD2 (5 bases). Germline V CDR1 and CDR2: MDHEN, SYDVKM. The CDR3 loop spans 11 amino acids.